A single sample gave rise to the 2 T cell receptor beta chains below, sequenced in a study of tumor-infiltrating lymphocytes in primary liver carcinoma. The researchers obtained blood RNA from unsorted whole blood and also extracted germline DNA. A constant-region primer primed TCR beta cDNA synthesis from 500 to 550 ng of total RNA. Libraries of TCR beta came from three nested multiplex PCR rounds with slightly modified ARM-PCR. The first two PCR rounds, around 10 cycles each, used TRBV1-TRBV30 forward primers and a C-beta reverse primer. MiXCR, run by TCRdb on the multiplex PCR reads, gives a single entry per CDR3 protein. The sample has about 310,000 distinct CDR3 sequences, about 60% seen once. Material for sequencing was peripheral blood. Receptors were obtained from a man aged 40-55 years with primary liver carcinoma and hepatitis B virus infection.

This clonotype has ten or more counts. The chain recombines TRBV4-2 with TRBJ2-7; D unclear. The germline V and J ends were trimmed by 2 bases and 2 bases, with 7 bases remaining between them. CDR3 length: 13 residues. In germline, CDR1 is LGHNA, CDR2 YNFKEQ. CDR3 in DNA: TGTGCCAGCAGCCAACCTCCCGCCTACGAGCAGTACTTC. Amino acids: CASSQPPAYEQYF.

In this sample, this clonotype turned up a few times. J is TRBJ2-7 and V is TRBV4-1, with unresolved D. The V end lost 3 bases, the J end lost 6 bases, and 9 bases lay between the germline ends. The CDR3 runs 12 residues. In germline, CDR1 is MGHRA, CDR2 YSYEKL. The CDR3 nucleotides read TGCGCCAGCAGCCAGCACCAGCGCGAGCAGTACTTC. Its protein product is CASSQHQREQYF.